This T cell receptor beta chain was documented in a study of T cells in Graves' hyperthyroidism and ophthalmopathy. The CDR3 has 15 amino acids. V shed 5 bases and J shed 5 bases, with 18 bases lying between them. Germline V gene sequence: CDR1 MDHEN, CDR2 SYDVKM. A lack of ophthalmopathy progression within 18 months defined stable Graves' hyperthyroidism. Each diagnosis drew on symptoms, thyroxine, TRAb, thyroid ultrasound and orbital computed tomography findings. RNA transcripts were the template for amplifying TCR beta CDR3 regions. TCR CDR3 regions were first amplified by RT-PCR with HTBI primers. Via MiXCR, TCRdb re-called the multiplex PCR reads, giving one row per CDR3 protein. This sample has fewer than 900,000 distinct CDR3 sequences, with about 16% found just once.

This chain links TRBV28 with TRBJ2-5, with D perhaps matching TRBD1 (5 bases). The sequenced material came from blood. The origin of this receptor is a man aged 18 to 35 with Graves' hyperthyroidism. The CDR3 sequence: CASSITGTPRETQYF. The CDR3 coding sequence is TGTGCCAGCAGTATCACAGGAACCCCCCGGGAGACCCAGTACTTC. Looking up the rest from reference TRBV28 and TRBJ2-5 gives the full variable domain: DVKVTQSSRYLVKRTGEKVFLECVQDMDHENMFWYRQDPGLGLRLIYFSYDVKMKEKGDIPEGYSVSREKKERFSLILESASTNQTSMYLCASSITGTPRETQYFGPGTRLLVL.